This paragraph covers one T cell receptor (beta chain) sequence. Antigen unknown. The TCR beta libraries were generated through quantitative 5'-RACE incorporating molecular barcodes. One entry per CDR3 protein, called by TCRdb with MiXCR from the 5' RACE reads. The sample shows about 260,000 distinct CDR3 sequences, roughly 20% of them seen only once. The data derive from a study of CD8 T cells in ankylosing spondylitis. Study-level findings and limits: Blood from ankylosing spondylitis patients appeared to carry a characteristic roughly eight-variant TCR beta motif.

CDR1 and CDR2 (germline): SGHAT, FQNNGV. The CDR3 is 13 residues long. V gave up 0 bases and J gave up 10 bases; unmatched junction bases: 5. Sequenced sample: blood, either unsorted or a sorted T cell fraction (not recorded which). The TCR was taken from a male donor with ankylosing spondylitis or in good health (not recorded which). The V call is TRBV11-2, the J call TRBJ1-1; 7 bases match TRBD1. The CDR3 DNA reads as TGTGCCAGCAGCTTAGAACGGGGACAGCCAGCTTTCTTT. Amino acid sequence: CASSLERGQPAFF.